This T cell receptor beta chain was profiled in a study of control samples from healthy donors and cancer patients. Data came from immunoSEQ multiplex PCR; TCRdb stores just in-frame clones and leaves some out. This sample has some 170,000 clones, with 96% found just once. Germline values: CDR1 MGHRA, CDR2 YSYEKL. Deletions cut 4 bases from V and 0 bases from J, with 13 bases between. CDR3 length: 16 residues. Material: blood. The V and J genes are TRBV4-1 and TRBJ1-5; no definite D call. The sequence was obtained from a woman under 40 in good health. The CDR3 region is CASSLSGISSNQPQHF. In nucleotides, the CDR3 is TGCGCCAGCAGCCTTTCGGGGATAAGTAGCAATCAGCCCCAGCATTTT.